Below, one T cell receptor beta chain is given with its context. Its target is unknown. Trimming cost V 5 bases and J 5 bases, with 12 bases left between them. There are 13 residues in the CDR3. Germline assignment: CDR1 MNHEY and CDR2 SVGEGT. One entry per CDR3 protein, called by TCRdb with MiXCR from the RT-PCR reads. The sample records under 850,000 distinct CDR3 sequences, approximately 18% being singletons. This entry is derived from a study of response to subunit inactivated influenza vaccine. Findings and caveats of the study: Each seasonal influenza vaccination, the authors suggested, recruits few new T cells.

This receptor was obtained from a man aged 50-60 years who received an inactivated influenza vaccine. The sample in question was PBMCs from blood, obtained about 5 days after vaccination. The chain joins TRBV6-2 or TRBV6-3 to TRBJ1-2; D remains ambiguous. The CDR3 protein is CASSRGIGYGYTF. The DNA for the CDR3 is TGTGCCAGCAGTAGAGGCATTGGATATGGCTACACCTTC.